This TCR beta chain was recorded in a study of shared clonotypes between healthy human individuals. Tens of thousands of T cell genomes, or approximately 190 ng DNA, went into the sorted-subset replicate PCRs. Produced via immunoSEQ multiplex PCR; TCRdb's table is partial and in-frame only. Among approximately 240,000 clones listed, about 69% were seen once. CDR3 length: 16 residues. Per germline, CDR1 SGHVS and CDR2 FQNEAQ. V lost 7 bases, J lost 3 bases, and 12 bases stayed unmatched. Concerning this clone itself: The target antigen is unknown.

Study-level results: Naive CD4 clonotypes were shared across several donors at around 5%. Naive subsets generally exceeded memory subsets in estimated richness.

This clonotype was sampled from a man aged 30 to 45 in good health. Sequenced material: memory CD4+ T cells sorted from blood. Subset noted: CD45RA-negative fraction. The V gene is TRBV7-8, the J gene TRBJ2-3; the match to TRBD2 covers 8 bases. DNA for the CDR3: TGTGCCAGCATCCACGGGGTGGCTAGCGGGACAGATACGCAGTATTTT. Residues: CASIHGVASGTDTQYF.